This entry is about one T cell receptor (beta chain). What antigen it recognizes has not been identified. Base qualities are not provided; no much larger clone lies one nucleotide away. This sample is drawn from a study of blood T cell repertoires in COVID-19 (dated by TCRdb to about 2020). A note on the overall study: The collaborator samples originated in the United States, Italy and Spain and spanned the acute and convalescent phases of COVID-19. The samples were drawn from two sources: the first 160 participants of the ongoing ImmuneRACE study, and 1,200 or so subjects contributed by 6 global collaborators. Where HLA class I and class II types were available, the types were taken from metadata supplied by the sample provider, not from assay-based typing. Deeply sampled blood TCRbeta repertoires from subjects exposed to, actively infected with, or recovered from COVID-19 were included in the dataset. The sample metadata nearly always contained a de-identified subject ID, COVID-19 status, age in years and sex. A freely available public database, intended as a resource for researchers studying the immune response to SARS-CoV-2, is where the repertoires were released. The prospective study material was composed of cDNA or gDNA derived from T cells, B-cell-depleted T cells, or PBMCs.

CDR1 SGHRS and CDR2 YFSETQ are derived from the germline V gene. V is pared back by 0 bases and J by 1 base, with 9 bases lying between the germline termini. Including the terminal cysteine and phenylalanine, the CDR3 comprises 15 residues. The CDR3 DNA has 45 bases and is translated from base 1. The study at large found these results: The amount of clinical and demographic metadata varied by source and participant and was provided uncurated.

The collaborating institutions used their own protocols to collect whole blood in K2EDTA tubes. Collaborator samples were shipped for TCRbeta analysis as frozen whole blood, isolated PBMCs, or DNA extracted from either sample type. The immunoSEQ Assay, a bias-controlled multiplex PCR, was used to amplify TCRbeta CDR3 regions from genomic DNA. On the study's bioinformatics: The number of nucleated cells in each sample was estimated by amplification of reference gene primers within the assay. To quantify the absolute abundance of each unique TCRbeta CDR3 rearrangement, sequence reads were collapsed and filtered. For each sample, productive Simpson clonality was calculated as the square root of Simpson's diversity index across productive rearrangements. The table comes from immuneACCESS by way of TCRdb, which keeps in-frame sequences with V and J called. Part of the clones is missing from these tables; in studies checked, under half for an unresolved V gene and the rest for unknown reasons. V and J calls and clone size follow that table, whereas D and trimming were derived from the DNA. The sample profile shows roughly 380,000 clones; more than 65% of them were found once. Clones ranked in the top ten supply under 1.2% of the sample.

Recombination connected TRBV5-1 to TRBJ2-3; a tentative D match to TRBD2 spans 5 bases. The sequenced sample was peripheral blood. The source is a human donor with acute or convalescent COVID-19. The donor label of this sample is uncertain. The DNA is as follows: TGCGCCAGCAGCTTGGGTGGGAGAGGCACAGATACGCAGTATTTT. It is translated as CASSLGGRGTDTQYF.